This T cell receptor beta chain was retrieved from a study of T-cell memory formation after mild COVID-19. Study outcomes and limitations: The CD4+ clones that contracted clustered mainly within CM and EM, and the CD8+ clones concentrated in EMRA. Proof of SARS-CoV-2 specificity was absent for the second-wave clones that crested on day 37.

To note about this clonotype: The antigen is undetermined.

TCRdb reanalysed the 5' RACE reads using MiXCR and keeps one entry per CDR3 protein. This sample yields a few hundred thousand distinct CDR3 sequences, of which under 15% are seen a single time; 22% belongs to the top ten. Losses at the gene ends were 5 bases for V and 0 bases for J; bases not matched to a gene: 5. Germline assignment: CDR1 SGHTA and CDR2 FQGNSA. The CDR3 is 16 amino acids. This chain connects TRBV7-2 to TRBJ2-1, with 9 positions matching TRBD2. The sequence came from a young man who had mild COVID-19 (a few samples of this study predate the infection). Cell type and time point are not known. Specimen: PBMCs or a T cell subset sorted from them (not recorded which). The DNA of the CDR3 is TGTGCCAGCAGCCCAATAGCGGGGGCCTCCTACAATGAGCAGTTCTTC. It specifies CASSPIAGASYNEQFF.